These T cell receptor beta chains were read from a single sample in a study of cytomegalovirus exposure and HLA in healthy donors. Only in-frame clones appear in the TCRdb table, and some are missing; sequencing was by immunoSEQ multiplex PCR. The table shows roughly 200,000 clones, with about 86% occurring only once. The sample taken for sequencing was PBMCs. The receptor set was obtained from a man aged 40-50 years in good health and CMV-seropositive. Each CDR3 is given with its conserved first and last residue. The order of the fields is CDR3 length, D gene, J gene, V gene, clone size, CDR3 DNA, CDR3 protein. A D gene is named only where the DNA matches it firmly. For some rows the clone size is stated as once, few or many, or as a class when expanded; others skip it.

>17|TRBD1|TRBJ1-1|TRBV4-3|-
TGCGCCAGCAGCCAAGCCAAGACAGGGTACGGGAGCACTGAAGCTTTCTTT
CASSQAKTGYGSTEAFF
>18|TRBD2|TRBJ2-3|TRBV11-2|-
TGTGCCAGCAGCAGCGGGACTAGCGGGAGGGCCCTCGGAGATACGCAGTATTTT
CASSSGTSGRALGDTQYF
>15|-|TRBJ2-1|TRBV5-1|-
TGCGCCAGCAGCTTGCACTTTTACTCCTACAATGAGCAGTTCTTC
CASSLHFYSYNEQFF
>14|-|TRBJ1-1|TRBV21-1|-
TGTGCCAGCAGCAGGACAGGGATGAACACTGAAGCTTTCTTT
CASSRTGMNTEAFF
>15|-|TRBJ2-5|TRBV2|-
TGTGCCAGCAGTGAATCAGGGGTCAGAACAGAGACCCAGTACTTC
CASSESGVRTETQYF
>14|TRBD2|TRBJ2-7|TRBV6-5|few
TGTGCCAGCAGTCCTTCGAGCGGGACCTACGAGCAGTACTTC
CASSPSSGTYEQYF
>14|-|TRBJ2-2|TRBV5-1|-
TGCGCCAGCAGCCGTCAGGAAAACACCGGGGAGCTGTTTTTT
CASSRQENTGELFF
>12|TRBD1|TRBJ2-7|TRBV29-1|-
TGCAGCGTTGAGGACAGGGGCTACGAGCAGTACTTC
CSVEDRGYEQYF
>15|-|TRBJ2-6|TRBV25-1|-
TGTGCCAGCACCGACTCGCACTCTGGGGCCAACGGCCTGACTTTC
CASTDSHSGANGLTF
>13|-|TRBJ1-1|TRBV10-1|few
TGCGCCAGCAGCCCTTTGGGGAGAGCTGAAGCTTTCTTT
CASSPLGRAEAFF
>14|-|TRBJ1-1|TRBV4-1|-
TGCGCCAGCAGCCAAACTCCAGGGGACACTGAAGCTTTCTTT
CASSQTPGDTEAFF
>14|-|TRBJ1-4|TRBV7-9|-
TGTGCCAGCAGCCGGACGGAGGTTAATGAAAAACTGTTTTTT
CASSRTEVNEKLFF
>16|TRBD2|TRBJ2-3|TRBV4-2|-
TGTGCCAGCAGCCTGGCAGCGGGAGGTAGCACAGATACGCAGTATTTT
CASSLAAGGSTDTQYF
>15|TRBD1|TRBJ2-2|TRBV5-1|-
TGCGCCACCAAGATGAGACAGGGAGAAACCGGGGAGCTGTTTTTT
CATKMRQGETGELFF
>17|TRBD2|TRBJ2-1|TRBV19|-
TGTGCCAGTAGTATGGCGCGGCTAGCGGGAGAATACAATGAGCAGTTCTTC
CASSMARLAGEYNEQFF
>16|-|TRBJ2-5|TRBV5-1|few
TGCGCCAGCAGCTTGTTTAGCCCGCGTTCGGTAGAGACCCAGTACTTC
CASSLFSPRSVETQYF
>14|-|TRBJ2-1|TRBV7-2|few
TGTGCCAGCAGCCAAAGGAGGGGGGGCAATGAGCAGTTCTTC
CASSQRRGGNEQFF
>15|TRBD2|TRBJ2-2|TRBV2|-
TGTGCCAGCAGTCCGACTAGCGGGACATTCGGGGAGCTGTTTTTT
CASSPTSGTFGELFF
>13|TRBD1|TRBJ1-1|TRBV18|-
TGTGCCAGCTCAGGACAGGGGGGGTCTGAAGCTTTCTTT
CASSGQGGSEAFF
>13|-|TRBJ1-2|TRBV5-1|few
TGCGCCAGCAGCTCCGCGGGGAACTATGGCTACACCTTC
CASSSAGNYGYTF
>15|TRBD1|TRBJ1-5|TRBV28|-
TGTGCCAGCAACGGAAACAGGGGTAGCAATCAGCCCCAGCATTTT
CASNGNRGSNQPQHF
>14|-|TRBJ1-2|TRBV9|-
TGTGCCAGCAGCGTAGGAACAGAAAACTATGGCTACACCTTC
CASSVGTENYGYTF
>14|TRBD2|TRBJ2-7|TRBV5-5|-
TGTGCCAGCAGGGGACTAGCGGGAGCCAACGAGCAGTACTTC
CASRGLAGANEQYF
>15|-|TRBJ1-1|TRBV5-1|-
TGCGCCAGCAGCTTGGGGGGCCGAACGAACACTGAAGCTTTCTTT
CASSLGGRTNTEAFF